This paragraph covers one T cell receptor beta chain sequence. The record originates from a study of OX40 agonist ivuxolimab in advanced cancers. Assay used: immunoSEQ multiplex PCR; TCRdb lists only in-frame clones, some missing. The sample gives about 51,000 clones, 84% of which show up once; about 3.1% is in the top ten. CDR3 length: 14 residues. Germline values: CDR1 SGDLS, CDR2 YYNGEE. The chain combines TRBV9 with TRBJ2-5; D possibly corresponds to TRBD1 (6 bases). The DNA matches TRBJ2-7 better at its end, which makes the J call doubtful. This receptor was obtained from an adult with an advanced solid tumor such as melanoma, head and neck, liver or kidney cancer. The input for sequencing was CD4+ or CD8+ T cells sorted from blood, taken in a trial of the OX40 agonist ivuxolimab. CDR3 sequence reads: CASSVDRVSYEQYF. The DNA of the CDR3 is TGTGCCAGCAGCGTAGACAGGGTCTCCTACGAGCAGTACTTC.